What follows is one T cell receptor beta chain and its context. What it recognizes is unknown. Germline trimming cut 5 bases from V and 7 bases from J; bases unmatched to any gene: 10. CDR3 size: 15 residues. Germline V gene lookup returns CDR1 MDHEN and CDR2 SYDVKM. The data are from a study of PD-1 blockade in classical Hodgkin lymphoma. Measured with immunoSEQ multiplex PCR; TCRdb has only the in-frame clones, and not every one. Here the sample spans 20,000 or so clones, around 80% being singletons. The study's findings and limits: Partial responders and progressors had significantly lower baseline TCR diversity. There was a significant rise in CD4+ TCR diversity by C4D1, with no such rise for CD8+. Reported baseline diversity: healthy donors highest, relapsed/refractory patients lowest.

Time point in this sample: cycle 4 day 1 (C4D1), after five to seven weeks of nivolumab. Following autologous stem cell transplantation, relapse occurred in every patient, and exposure to brentuximab vedotin varied. Progressive disease, partial response or complete response was each patient's best response. Here the sequenced sample was peripheral blood mononuclear cells (PBMCs), taken before the fourth cycle of nivolumab. The source is a human donor with classical Hodgkin lymphoma. The chain joins TRBV28 to TRBJ1-4; the match to TRBD1 covers 7 bases. The CDR3 DNA reads as TGTGCCAGCAGTAAGGAACAGGGGTTCGGTGAAAAACTGTTTTTT. It encodes CASSKEQGFGEKLFF.